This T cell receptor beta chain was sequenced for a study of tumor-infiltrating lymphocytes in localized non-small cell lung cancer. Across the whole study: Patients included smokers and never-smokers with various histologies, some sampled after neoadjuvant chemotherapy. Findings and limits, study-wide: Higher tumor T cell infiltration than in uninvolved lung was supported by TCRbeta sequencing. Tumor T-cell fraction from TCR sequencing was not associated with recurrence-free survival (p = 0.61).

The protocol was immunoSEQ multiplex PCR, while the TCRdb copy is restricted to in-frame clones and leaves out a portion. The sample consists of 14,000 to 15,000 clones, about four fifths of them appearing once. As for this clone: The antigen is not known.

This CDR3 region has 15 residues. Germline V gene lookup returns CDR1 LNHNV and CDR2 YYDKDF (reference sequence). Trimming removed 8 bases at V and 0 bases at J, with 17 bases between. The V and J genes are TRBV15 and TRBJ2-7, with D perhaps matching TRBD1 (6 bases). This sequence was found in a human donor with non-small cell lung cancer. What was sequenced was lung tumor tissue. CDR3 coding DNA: TGTGCCACCGAACTAGACAGGATACGCTCCTACGAGCAGTACTTC. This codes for CATELDRIRSYEQYF.